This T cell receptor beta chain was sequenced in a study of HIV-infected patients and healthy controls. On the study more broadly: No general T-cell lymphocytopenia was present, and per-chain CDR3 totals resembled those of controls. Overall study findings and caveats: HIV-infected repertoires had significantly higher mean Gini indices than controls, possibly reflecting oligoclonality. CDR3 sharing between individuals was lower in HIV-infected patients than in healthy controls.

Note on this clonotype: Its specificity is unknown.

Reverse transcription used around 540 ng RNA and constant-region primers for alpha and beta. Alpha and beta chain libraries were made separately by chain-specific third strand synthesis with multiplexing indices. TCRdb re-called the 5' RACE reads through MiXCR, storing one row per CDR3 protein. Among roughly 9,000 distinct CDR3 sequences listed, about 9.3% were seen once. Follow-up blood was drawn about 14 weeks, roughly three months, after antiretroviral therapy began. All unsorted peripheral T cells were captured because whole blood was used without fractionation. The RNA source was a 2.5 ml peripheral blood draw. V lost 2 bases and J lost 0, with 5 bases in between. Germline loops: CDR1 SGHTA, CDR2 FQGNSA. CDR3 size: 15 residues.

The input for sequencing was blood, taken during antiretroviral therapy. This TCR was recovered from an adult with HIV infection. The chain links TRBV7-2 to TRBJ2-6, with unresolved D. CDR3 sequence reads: CASSLQVSGANVLTF. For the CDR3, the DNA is TGTGCCAGCAGCTTACAGGTCTCTGGGGCCAACGTCCTGACTTTC.